These 30 T cell receptor beta chains share one sample of origin, sequenced in a study of T cells in Graves' hyperthyroidism and ophthalmopathy. There were TCR beta CDR3 regions amplified from RNA transcripts. In the first-round RT-PCR of the TCR CDR3, the HTBI primer set was used. TCRdb reprocessed the multiplex PCR reads with MiXCR, giving one entry per CDR3 protein. The sample lists approximately 420,000 distinct CDR3 sequences, roughly an eighth seen once, with 5% to 6.5% in the top ten. Sequencing was performed on blood. The receptors derive from a woman under 30 with Graves' hyperthyroidism.

This clonotype was seen repeatedly, ten times or more. The chain is built from TRBV5-1 and TRBJ1-6; TRBD1 agrees at 7 bases. Germline assignment: CDR1 SGHRS and CDR2 YFSETQ. The CDR3 totals 14 residues. Trimming took 1 base from V and 10 from J; bases not matched to a gene: 5. In nucleotides, the CDR3 is TGCGCCAGCAGCTTGAGGGGGACAGACTCACCCCTCCACTTT. As protein: CASSLRGTDSPLHF.

This clonotype was seen only a few times. V gene TRBV2 combines with J gene TRBJ1-1, with 11 bases lining up with TRBD1. The length of the CDR3 is 17 residues. The J segment lost 2 bases and the V segment lost 8 bases, leaving 13 bases of the junction unmatched. Germline lookup yields CDR1 SNHLY and CDR2 FYNNEI. Here the CDR3 DNA reads TGTGCCAGCGGCGGACAGGGGGCCTTAGTTTTTAACACTGAAGCTTTCTTT. This translates into CASGGQGALVFNTEAFF.

In its sample, this clonotype was seen many times. This chain uses TRBV5-1 with TRBJ2-1; D remains unclear. The CDR3 is made up of 12 amino acids. From germline, CDR1 is SGHRS and CDR2 YFSETQ. Between the trimmed V and J ends, which lost 0 bases and 8 bases, there was a span of 6 bases. CDR3 in amino acids: CASSLVRDEQFF. In DNA, the CDR3 is TGCGCCAGCAGCTTGGTAAGGGATGAGCAGTTCTTC. The full variable domain, rest sourced from reference TRBV5-1 and TRBJ2-1, is KAGVTQTPRYLIKTRGQQVTLSCSPISGHRSVSWYQQTPGQGLQFLFEYFSETQRNKGNFPGRFSGRQFSNSRSEMNVSTLELGDSALYLCASSLVRDEQFFGPGTRLTVL.

This clonotype was picked up a small number of times. The chain links TRBV30 to TRBJ2-1, with D possibly TRBD2 on 6 matching bases. The V end was cut by 8 bases, the J end by 10 bases, with 21 bases between. CDR1 and CDR2 from the germline V gene are GTSNPN and SVGIG (reference sequence). The CDR3 has 13 residues. The CDR3 sequence: CASSGIRAGEQFF. Written as DNA, the CDR3 is TGTGCCAGTAGCGGAATTCGGGCAGGGGAGCAGTTCTTC.

This clonotype was seen a few times. This chain uses TRBV4-3 with TRBJ1-4, with 8 bases fitting TRBD1. J gave up 5 bases and V 1 base, and 6 bases lay outside the gene matches. CDR1 and CDR2 (germline): LGHNA, YSLEER. The CDR3 is 16 amino acids. The CDR3 reads CASSQVAGGENEKLFF. DNA of the CDR3: TGCGCCAGCAGCCAAGTGGCAGGGGGCGAAAATGAAAAACTGTTTTTT.

This clonotype was recorded many times. The V and J genes are TRBV20-1 and TRBJ2-7; 7 nucleotides agree with TRBD1. V shed 3 bases, J shed 0 bases, and the junction held 2 bases outside the gene matches. Germline assignment: CDR1 DFQATT and CDR2 SNEGSKA (reference sequence). The CDR3 extends over 13 amino acids. CDR3 amino acids: CSASHRGSYEQYF. The CDR3 DNA sequence: TGCAGTGCTAGTCACAGGGGCTCCTACGAGCAGTACTTC.

Many counts were recorded for this clonotype. The chain links TRBV27 to TRBJ2-3; tentatively, D is TRBD1 (5 bases). Germline V gene sequence: CDR1 MNHEY, CDR2 SMNVEV (reference sequence). The CDR3 covers 15 residues. Trimming stripped 6 bases from V and 0 bases from J, with 13 bases between. DNA for the CDR3: TGTGCCAGCAGCCCAGTGGCAGGGAGCACAGATACGCAGTATTTT. Protein: CASSPVAGSTDTQYF.

In this sample, this clonotype turned up many times. The genes are TRBV6-2 or TRBV6-3 and TRBJ1-1, with 7 bases aligning to TRBD1. CDR3 size: 15 residues. V was clipped by 2 bases and J by 3 bases; unmatched bases: 6. Germline CDR1 and CDR2: MNHEY and SVGEGT. The CDR3 region is CASSYRQGVYTEAFF. The DNA of the CDR3 is TGTGCCAGCAGTTACCGACAGGGTGTGTACACTGAAGCTTTCTTT.

The CDR3 is CAGRDTGNTIYF. Written as DNA, the CDR3 is TGTGCCGGACGGGACACTGGAAACACCATATATTTT. The chain has TRBV2 and TRBJ1-3; tentative D call: TRBD1 (6 bases). Germline V gene lookup returns CDR1 SNHLY and CDR2 FYNNEI. Trimming left V 11 bases short and J 2 bases short, with 10 bases between. The CDR3 contains 12 residues.

The table lists this clonotype with a few counts. The chain carries TRBV25-1 and TRBJ2-7, with no clear D. V gave up 1 base and J gave up 6 bases, with 4 bases separating them. Germline V lookup: CDR1 MGHDK, CDR2 SYGVNS. The CDR3 totals 11 residues. The CDR3 DNA reads TGTGCCAGCAGTGAATTGGCCGAGCAGTACTTC. The encoded protein is CASSELAEQYF.

This clonotype has ten or more counts. The chain recombines TRBV7-8 with TRBJ2-1; the D gene is possibly TRBD1 (5 bases). Germline-derived CDR1 and CDR2 are SGHVS and FQNEAQ. The V end lost 1 base, the J end lost 5 bases, and 12 bases lay between the germline ends. The CDR3 spans 15 residues. The CDR3: CASSLDAGPNNEQFF. CDR3 nucleotide sequence: TGTGCCAGCAGCTTAGATGCAGGGCCGAACAATGAGCAGTTCTTC.

The chain links TRBV29-1 to TRBJ1-1; perhaps TRBD1 as D (6 bases). CDR1 and CDR2 from the germline V gene are SQVTM and ANQGSEA. CDR3 length: 13 amino acids. V was cut by 6 bases and J by 5 bases, with 16 bases left in between. CDR3 region: CSVAHLGATEAFF. The CDR3 bases are TGCAGCGTGGCTCATTTGGGGGCAACTGAAGCTTTCTTT.

This clonotype was detected ten times or more. The chain carries TRBV5-4 and TRBJ2-1; 10 bases are shared with TRBD2. V dropped 1 base and J dropped 6; count of bases not matched to a gene: 4. The CDR3 runs 15 residues. CDR1 is SGHNT, CDR2 YYREEE, per germline (reference sequence). The CDR3 protein is CASSLLAGDTNEQFF. CDR3 nucleotide sequence: TGTGCCAGCAGCTTGCTAGCGGGAGACACCAATGAGCAGTTCTTC.

The chain carries TRBV7-9 and TRBJ1-1; 7 bases align to TRBD1. The CDR3 runs 15 residues. J gave up 0 bases and V 3 bases, and 4 bases lay outside the gene matches. Germline CDR1 and CDR2: SEHNR and FQNEAQ (reference sequence). The DNA for the CDR3 is TGTGCCAGCAGCTTGGACAGGTCAATGAACACTGAAGCTTTCTTT. Its protein product is CASSLDRSMNTEAFF.

This clonotype was recorded many times. This chain connects TRBV3-1 to TRBJ1-1, with D perhaps TRBD1 (6 bases). The CDR3 has 11 amino acids. Germline assignment: CDR1 LGHDT and CDR2 YNNKEL (reference sequence). With 3 bases removed from V and 9 bases from J, the gap between germline ends came to 8 bases. This CDR3 reads CASSHRDKAFF. The CDR3 region has the DNA TGTGCCAGCAGCCACCGGGACAAAGCTTTCTTT.

There are many counts of this clonotype. This chain links TRBV6-6 with TRBJ2-7, with D possibly TRBD1 on 5 matching bases. This CDR3 has 14 amino acids. Germline lookup yields CDR1 MNHNY and CDR2 SVGAGI (reference sequence). The V gene lost 2 bases and the J gene lost 0 bases, with 8 bases spanning the gap. The CDR3 protein is CASSYKGVSYEQYF. CDR3 sequence (DNA): TGTGCCAGCAGTTACAAAGGGGTCTCCTACGAGCAGTACTTC.

Of note for this clonotype: One junction end does not reproduce the germline sequence, and a read error may be involved. V gene TRBV4-3 combines with J gene TRBJ2-1, with TRBD2 matching over 7 bases. The length of the CDR3 is 17 residues. The germline V gene encodes CDR1 LGHNA and CDR2 YSLEER. The CDR3 sequence is CASSQGGMGLLYNEQSF. DNA of the CDR3: TGCGCCAGCAGCCAAGGTGGAATGGGACTACTCTACAATGAGCAGTCCTTC.

A few counts support this clonotype. The chain is built from TRBV18 and TRBJ2-2, with D unresolved. Germline loops: CDR1 KGHSH, CDR2 LQKENI. This CDR3 is built from 16 residues. Trimming took 2 bases from V and 2 from J, leaving 12 bases between them. CDR3 DNA: TGTGCCAGCTCACCAAGTCGTCTAGGCAACACCGGGGAGCTGTTTTTT. Protein sequence: CASSPSRLGNTGELFF.

This clonotype was counted at least ten times. The genes are TRBV5-1 and TRBJ2-1; maybe TRBD2 (5 bases). The CDR3 has 18 amino acids. Trimming removed 0 bases from V and 2 bases from J, with 18 bases in between. Per the germline V gene, CDR1 is SGHRS and CDR2 is YFSETQ. This chain's CDR3 is CASSLVALGSLPYNEQFF. The DNA of the CDR3 is TGCGCCAGCAGCTTGGTGGCCTTAGGGAGCCTTCCCTACAATGAGCAGTTCTTC.

Comments on this clonotype: A read error may explain this, as a much larger clone is one base away. The genes are TRBV4-3 and TRBJ1-4, with D uncertain. The CDR3 consists of 17 residues. Per the germline V gene, CDR1 is LGHNA and CDR2 is YSLEER. Trimming removed 2 bases from V and 5 bases from J, with 18 bases in between. CDR3 bases: TGCGCCAGCAGCCAAAAAAGCTTACATCTCGGCAATGAAAAACTGTTTTTT. Encoded protein: CASSQKSLHLGNEKLFF.

This clonotype occurred many times. The chain carries TRBV6-1 and TRBJ2-1, with 11 nucleotides matching TRBD2. Trimming removed 2 bases from V and 2 bases from J; junction bases left unmatched: 2. CDR1 is MNHNS and CDR2 is SASEGT in the germline V gene. The CDR3 is 16 amino acids. The DNA for the CDR3 is TGTGCCAGCAGTGAACGTAGCGGGAGGGCCTACAATGAGCAGTTCTTC. It translates to CASSERSGRAYNEQFF.

The chain links TRBV19 to TRBJ1-2, with a tentative D call TRBD1 (5 bases). CDR3 size: 14 residues. Germline assignment: CDR1 LNHDA and CDR2 SQIVND (reference sequence). Trimming cost V 9 bases and J 3 bases, with 17 bases left between them. CDR3 bases: TGTGCCAGCCGGGACGGTGGAGGGGACTATGGCTACACCTTC. Translating gives CASRDGGGDYGYTF.

The chain carries TRBV3-1 and TRBJ2-2, with D possibly TRBD2 on 6 matching bases. Deletions cut 1 base from V and 1 base from J, with 10 bases between. Germline V gene data show CDR1 as LGHDT and CDR2 as YNNKEL (reference sequence). The CDR3 runs 16 residues. DNA of the CDR3: TGTGCCAGCAGCCAAGGGGTAGCGGTGAACACCGGGGAGCTGTTTTTT. Translated, it gives CASSQGVAVNTGELFF.

This clonotype was seen ten or more times. This chain joins TRBV5-5 and TRBJ2-7; 11 bases line up with TRBD1. This CDR3 has 16 residues. The V gene end was trimmed by 4 bases and the J gene end by 0 bases; junction bases not matched to a gene: 6. Germline CDR1 SGHKS, CDR2 YYEKEE (reference sequence). CDR3 coding DNA: TGTGCCAGCAGCCAGACCGGGACAGGGGGCTCCTACGAGCAGTACTTC. It codes for CASSQTGTGGSYEQYF.

This clonotype was observed a handful of times. The chain has TRBV5-1 and TRBJ1-3, with 7 bases identical to TRBD1. Germline CDR1 SGHRS, CDR2 YFSETQ. J was trimmed by 0 bases and V by 3 bases; bases with no gene match: 6. CDR3 length: 16 amino acids. The CDR3 nucleotides are TGCGCCAGCAGCTGGACCGACAGGGACTCTGGAAACACCATATATTTT. Residues: CASSWTDRDSGNTIYF.

This clonotype was picked up many times. V and J are TRBV3-1 and TRBJ2-1, with 8 positions matching TRBD2. This CDR3 is 12 amino acids long. Germline CDR1 and CDR2: LGHDT and YNNKEL (reference sequence). J was trimmed by 4 bases and V by 8 bases; bases with no gene match: 1. The chain's CDR3 is CASGTRYNEQFF. CDR3 nucleotide sequence: TGTGCCAGCGGGACTAGGTACAATGAGCAGTTCTTC.

This sequence joins TRBV9 and TRBJ1-4; 12 bases agree with TRBD1. The germline gives CDR1 SGDLS, CDR2 YYNGEE. The CDR3 totals 16 residues. V dropped 4 bases and J dropped 6; count of bases not matched to a gene: 7. The CDR3 region is CASSSGTGGNDEKLFF. The CDR3 region has the DNA TGTGCCAGCAGCTCCGGGACAGGGGGCAATGATGAAAAACTGTTTTTT. Together with reference TRBV9 and TRBJ1-4, the CDR3 gives the full variable domain: DSGVTQTPKHLITATGQRVTLRCSPRSGDLSVYWYQQSLDQGLQFLIQYYNGEERAKGNILERFSAQQFPDLHSELNLSSLELGDSALYFCASSSGTGGNDEKLFFGSGTQLSVL.

The CDR3 loop is CAISESSIGGRTRSFPQYF. The CDR3 DNA reads as TGTGCCATCAGTGAGTCGTCGATCGGCGGGAGGACCCGGTCCTTCCCGCAGTATTTT. The chain couples TRBV10-3 to TRBJ2-3; 8 bases align to TRBD2. Germline CDR1 and CDR2: ENHRY and SYGVKD. After removal of 0 bases from V and 10 bases from J, the junction contained 21 bases not matched to a gene. CDR3 length: 19 residues.

There are many counts of this clonotype. Sequence at one end of the junction differs from germline and may be a read error. The chain joins TRBV24-1 to TRBJ2-5; D gene uncertain. The CDR3 length is 11 residues. CDR1 KGHDR and CDR2 SFDVKD come from the germline V gene. The CDR3 protein is CATSSQKTQYF. The CDR3 DNA reads TGTGCCACCAGTAGCCAAAAGACCCAGTACTTC.

This clonotype appeared many times. This chain links TRBV5-1 with TRBJ1-2; 8 bases line up with TRBD1. The CDR3 totals 18 residues. The junction had 16 bases not matched to a gene; V was cut back by 4 bases and J by 2 bases. The germline V gene has CDR1 SGHRS and CDR2 YFSETQ. CDR3 in amino acids: CASSPGQGEVRKNYGYTF. In DNA, the CDR3 is TGCGCCAGCAGCCCCGGACAGGGAGAGGTTAGGAAGAACTATGGCTACACCTTC.